The present T cell receptor beta chain was sequenced within a study of CD8+ T cells in alopecia areata. Turning to the study itself: In an open-label trial, patients got 5 to 10 mg tofacitinib twice daily. The protocol delivered tofacitinib for 6 to 18 months, then withdrew it for 6 months.

cDNA serving as the sequencing template came from extracted, reverse transcribed RNA. Sequenced by immunoSEQ multiplex PCR; TCRdb stores in-frame clones only, minus some. This table holds more than 12,000 clones, about 50% found once. This CDR3 is built from 15 residues. V lost 5 bases and J lost 3; bases outside the gene matches: 3. Germline-derived CDR1 and CDR2 are SGHAT and FQNNGV. The study team obtained lesional scalp punch biopsies and peripheral blood from alopecia areata patients. The chain recombines TRBV11-2 with TRBJ2-5, with 13 nucleotides matching TRBD2. The clonotype comes from a human donor with alopecia areata. The specimen comprised skin, sampled at week 0. The CDR3 DNA sequence: TGTGCCAGCAGCCCCGGGACTAGCGGGGAAGAGACCCAGTACTTC. Amino acids: CASSPGTSGEETQYF.